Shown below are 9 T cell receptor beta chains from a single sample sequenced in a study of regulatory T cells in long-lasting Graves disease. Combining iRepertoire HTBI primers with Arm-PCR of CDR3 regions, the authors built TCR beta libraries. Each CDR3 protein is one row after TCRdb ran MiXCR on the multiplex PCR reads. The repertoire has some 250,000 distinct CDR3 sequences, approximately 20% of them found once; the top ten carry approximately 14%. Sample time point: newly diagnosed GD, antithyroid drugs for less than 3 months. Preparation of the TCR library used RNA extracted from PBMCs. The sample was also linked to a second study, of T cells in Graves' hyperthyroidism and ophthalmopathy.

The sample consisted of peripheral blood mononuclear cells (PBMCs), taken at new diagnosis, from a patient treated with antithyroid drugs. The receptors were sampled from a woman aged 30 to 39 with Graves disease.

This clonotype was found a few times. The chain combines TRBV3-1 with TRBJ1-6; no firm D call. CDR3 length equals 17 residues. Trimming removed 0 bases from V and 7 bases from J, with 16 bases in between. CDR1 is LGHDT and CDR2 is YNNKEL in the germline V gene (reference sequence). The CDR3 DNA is TGTGCCAGCAGCCAAGAAGGGAAGCGGCGGCGCAATTCACCCCTCCACTTT. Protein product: CASSQEGKRRRNSPLHF.

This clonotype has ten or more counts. The CDR3 DNA reads as TGTGCCAGCAAGGATAACAGGGACTCCTACGAGCAGTACTTC. This encodes CASKDNRDSYEQYF. The chain combines TRBV27 with TRBJ2-7; perhaps TRBD1 as D (6 bases). Germline lookup yields CDR1 MNHEY and CDR2 SMNVEV (reference sequence). V was pared by 7 bases and J by 0 bases, with 13 bases between. The CDR3 is 14 amino acids.

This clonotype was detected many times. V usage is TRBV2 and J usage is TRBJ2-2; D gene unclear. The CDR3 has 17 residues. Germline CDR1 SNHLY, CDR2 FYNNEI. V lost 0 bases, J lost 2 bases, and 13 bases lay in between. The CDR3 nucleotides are TGTGCCAGCAGTGAAGCGTCGAGCAGGAGAAACACCGGGGAGCTGTTTTTT. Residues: CASSEASSRRNTGELFF. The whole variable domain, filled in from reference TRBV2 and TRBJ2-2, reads EPEVTQTPSHQVTQMGQEVILRCVPISNHLYFYWYRQILGQKVEFLVSFYNNEISEKSEIFDDQFSVERPDGSNFTLKIRSTKLEDSAMYFCASSEASSRRNTGELFFGEGSRLTVL.

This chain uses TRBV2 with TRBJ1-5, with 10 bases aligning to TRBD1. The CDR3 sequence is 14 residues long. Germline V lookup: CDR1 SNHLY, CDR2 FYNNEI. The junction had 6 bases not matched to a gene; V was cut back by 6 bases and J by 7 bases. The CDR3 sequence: CASSEDRGRQPQHF. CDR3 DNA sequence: TGTGCCAGCAGCGAGGACAGGGGGAGGCAGCCCCAGCATTTT.

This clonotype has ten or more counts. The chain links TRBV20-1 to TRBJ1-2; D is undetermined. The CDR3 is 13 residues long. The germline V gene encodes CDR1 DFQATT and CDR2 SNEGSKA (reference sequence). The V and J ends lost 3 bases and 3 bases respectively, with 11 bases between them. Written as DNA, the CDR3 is TGCAGTGCTAGTTCGTTCGGGGACTATGGCTACACCTTC. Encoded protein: CSASSFGDYGYTF.

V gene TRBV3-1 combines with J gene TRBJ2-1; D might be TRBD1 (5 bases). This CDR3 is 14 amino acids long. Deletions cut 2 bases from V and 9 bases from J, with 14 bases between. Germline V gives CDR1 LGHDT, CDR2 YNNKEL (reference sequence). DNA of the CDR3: TGTGCCAGCAGCCAAACTCAGGGTACTCGTGAGCAGTTCTTC. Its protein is CASSQTQGTREQFF.

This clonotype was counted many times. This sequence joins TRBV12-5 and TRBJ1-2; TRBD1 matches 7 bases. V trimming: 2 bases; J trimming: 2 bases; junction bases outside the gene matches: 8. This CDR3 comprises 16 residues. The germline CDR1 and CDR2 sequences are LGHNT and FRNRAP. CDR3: CASGLYKDRINYGYTF. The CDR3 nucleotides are TGTGCTAGTGGTTTGTATAAGGACAGGATAAACTATGGCTACACCTTC.

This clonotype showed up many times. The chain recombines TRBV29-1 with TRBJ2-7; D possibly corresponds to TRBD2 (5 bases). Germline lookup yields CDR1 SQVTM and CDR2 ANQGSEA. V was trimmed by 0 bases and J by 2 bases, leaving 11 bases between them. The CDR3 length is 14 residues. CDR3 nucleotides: TGCAGCGTTGAAGATCCTACGGGGACCTACGAGCAGTACTTC. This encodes CSVEDPTGTYEQYF.

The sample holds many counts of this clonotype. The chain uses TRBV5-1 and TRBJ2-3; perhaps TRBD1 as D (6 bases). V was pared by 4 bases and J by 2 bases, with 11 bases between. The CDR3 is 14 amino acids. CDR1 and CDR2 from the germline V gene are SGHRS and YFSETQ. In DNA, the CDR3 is TGCGCCAGCAGCAATCCAGGGGTCACAGATACGCAGTATTTT. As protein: CASSNPGVTDTQYF.